This T cell receptor (beta chain) is drawn from a study of blood T cells in healthy people across ages. The CDR3 totals 16 residues. Trimming removed 1 base at V and 0 bases at J, with 13 bases between. Germline-derived CDR1 and CDR2 are SGHDT and YYEEEE. A second 7 to 11 cycle PCR used barcoded and J-beta primers. Researchers report that a template-switch adaptor with 12 random nucleotides tagged each cDNA molecule. Sequencing recovered at least 3 million CDR3-containing paired-end reads from each sample. MiXCR, run by TCRdb on the 5' RACE reads, gives a single entry per CDR3 protein. The repertoire holds some 1.1 million distinct CDR3 sequences, with around two fifths as singletons.

The sample comprised blood. This chain joins TRBV5-6 and TRBJ1-1; D not resolved. The receptor was isolated from a man between 18 and 35 years old in good health. CDR3 protein: CASSLYWTEMNTEAFF. As DNA, the CDR3 is TGTGCCAGCAGCTTGTACTGGACGGAAATGAACACTGAAGCTTTCTTT.